These T cell receptor beta chains were read from a single sample in a study of identical twins. Using its own MiXCR run on the 5' RACE reads, TCRdb lists one record per CDR3 protein. The repertoire holds over 500,000 distinct CDR3 sequences, roughly a fifth seen once, with around 0.9% in the top ten. This same sample was also part of a study on T cells expressing NK-cell markers.

The source material was CD4+ T cells sorted from blood. These receptors all come from a woman younger than 30 in good health. Each CDR3 is given with its conserved first and last residue. A D gene is named only where the DNA matches it firmly. For some rows the clone size is stated as once, few or many, or as a class when expanded; others skip it.

TRBV20-1	few	TRBJ2-5	NA	CSARDHPGVPQYF	TGCAGTGCTAGAGATCATCCGGGGGTACCTCAGTACTTC
TRBV6-1	NA	TRBJ1-2	NA	CASSRNNGYTF	TGTGCCAGCAGTCGAAATAATGGCTACACCTTC
TRBV20-1	many	TRBJ2-3	NA	CSAAYGEDTQYF	TGCAGTGCTGCCTATGGGGAAGATACGCAGTATTTT
TRBV5-1	once	TRBJ2-5	TRBD1	CASSLGTGSETQYF	TGCGCCAGCAGCTTGGGGACAGGGTCGGAGACCCAGTACTTC
TRBV12-5	few	TRBJ2-5	TRBD2	CASGSGLAGGFGETQYF	TGTGCTAGTGGTTCGGGGCTAGCGGGAGGATTCGGGGAGACCCAGTACTTC
TRBV4-1	few	TRBJ1-2	NA	CASSQGGSNNYGYTF	TGCGCCAGCAGCCAAGGGGGCAGCAATAACTATGGCTACACCTTC
TRBV5-6	NA	TRBJ2-7	NA	CASSFNPGTQYEQYF	TGTGCCAGCAGCTTTAACCCCGGGACTCAATACGAGCAGTACTTC
TRBV3-1	NA	TRBJ2-7	NA	CASSLAMGEQYF	TGTGCCAGCAGCCTAGCCATGGGGGAGCAGTACTTC
TRBV15	few	TRBJ2-1	TRBD2	CATSTRSGGLYNEQFF	TGTGCCACCAGCACCCGTAGCGGGGGCCTTTACAATGAGCAGTTCTTC
TRBV5-1	few	TRBJ1-1	NA	CASSDSRNTEAFF	TGCGCCAGCTCAGACAGCAGGAACACTGAAGCTTTCTTT
TRBV11-2	NA	TRBJ2-1	NA	CASSLGGEVSYNEQFF	TGTGCCAGCAGCTTAGGGGGGGAGGTCTCCTACAATGAGCAGTTCTTC
TRBV3-1	NA	TRBJ2-7	NA	CASSQEGKRANF	TGTGCCAGCAGCCAAGAGGGAAAAAGGGCAAACTTC
TRBV3-1	NA	TRBJ2-1	NA	CASSQVVGNEQFF	TGTGCCAGCAGCCAAGTCGTCGGCAATGAGCAGTTCTTC
TRBV7-2	few	TRBJ2-5	NA	CASSLVRGAYQETQYF	TGTGCCAGCAGCTTAGTGCGGGGCGCGTACCAAGAGACCCAGTACTTC
TRBV11-2	NA	TRBJ1-4	NA	CASSLIGTNEKLFF	TGTGCCAGCAGCTTAATTGGTACTAATGAAAAACTGTTTTTT
TRBV29-1	few	TRBJ1-1	NA	CSVVGGKVTEAFF	TGCAGCGTTGTCGGGGGCAAGGTCACTGAAGCTTTCTTT
TRBV12-3/TRBV12-4	many	TRBJ2-7	NA	CASSFRGFEQYF	TGTGCCAGCAGTTTCCGAGGGTTCGAGCAGTACTTC
TRBV24-1	NA	TRBJ2-1	NA	CATSGNGPEQFF	TGTGCCACCAGTGGTAACGGGCCCGAGCAGTTCTTC
TRBV20-1	few	TRBJ1-2	NA	CSARAVGGYGYTF	TGCAGTGCTAGAGCGGTCGGGGGTTATGGCTACACCTTC
TRBV7-2	few	TRBJ2-7	NA	CASSLTGPSRVQYF	TGTGCCAGCAGCCTAACCGGGCCGTCTAGGGTACAGTACTTC
TRBV12-3/TRBV12-4	many	TRBJ2-2	TRBD2	CASSQGLEAGELFF	TGTGCCAGCAGCCAAGGACTAGAGGCCGGGGAGCTGTTTTTT
TRBV5-1	NA	TRBJ2-1	TRBD2	CASSLAAGGPIEQFF	TGCGCCAGCAGCTTGGCTGCGGGAGGGCCGATTGAGCAGTTCTTC
TRBV20-1	NA	TRBJ2-1	NA	CSASRLEGAGNEQFF	TGCAGTGCTAGCCGACTAGAGGGTGCTGGCAATGAGCAGTTCTTC
TRBV7-3	NA	TRBJ2-2	NA	CASRSGYTGELFF	TGTGCCAGCAGGTCAGGGTACACCGGGGAGCTGTTTTTT
TRBV12-3/TRBV12-4	few	TRBJ1-5	NA	CASSEQGLNQPQHF	TGTGCCAGCAGTGAACAGGGACTAAATCAGCCCCAGCATTTT
TRBV12-3/TRBV12-4	few	TRBJ1-1	NA	CASSFEQMEAFF	TGTGCCAGCAGTTTCGAACAGATGGAAGCTTTCTTT
TRBV20-1	many	TRBJ2-3	NA	CSALSPVGFTDTQYF	TGCAGTGCCCTATCTCCCGTGGGATTCACAGATACGCAGTATTTT
TRBV20-1	NA	TRBJ1-5	NA	CSARSRVNSNQPQHF	TGCAGTGCTAGGTCCAGGGTCAATAGCAATCAGCCCCAGCATTTT
TRBV4-2	NA	TRBJ1-1	NA	CASSQVGVFNTEAFF	TGTGCCAGCAGCCAAGTGGGGGTATTCAACACTGAAGCTTTCTTT
TRBV7-2	NA	TRBJ1-1	NA	CASSLARWGENTEAFF	TGTGCCAGCAGCTTAGCGCGTTGGGGGGAGAACACTGAAGCTTTCTTT
TRBV10-3	NA	TRBJ2-1	TRBD2	CAISEWGASGRGEQFF	TGTGCCATCAGTGAGTGGGGGGCTAGCGGGAGAGGTGAGCAGTTCTTC
TRBV7-9	NA	TRBJ1-6	NA	CASSREGSNSPLHF	TGTGCCAGCAGCCGAGAAGGCAGTAATTCACCCCTCCACTTT
TRBV29-1	NA	TRBJ2-5	NA	CSVEAPPGGETQYF	TGCAGCGTTGAAGCCCCCCCCGGGGGAGAGACCCAGTACTTC
TRBV7-2	many	TRBJ2-5	NA	CASSLEASPAGTQYF	TGTGCCAGCAGCTTAGAAGCTAGCCCGGCAGGGACCCAGTACTTC
TRBV4-3	few	TRBJ2-2	TRBD1	CASSTGGNTGELFF	TGCGCCAGCTCAACAGGGGGCAACACCGGGGAGCTGTTTTTT